Sequencing of this T cell receptor (beta chain) was carried out in a study of blood T cell repertoires in COVID-19. As originally analysed: The authors estimated nucleated cell counts from reference gene primer amplification. Measured with immunoSEQ multiplex PCR; TCRdb has only the in-frame clones, and not every one. The DNA gave D and trimming, while V, J and clone size come from that table. The top ten hold 3.5% of the sample, which has around 60,000 clones, around 90% seen once. CDR1 is SGHRS and CDR2 is YFSETQ in the germline V gene. The CDR3 is made up of 15 amino acids. V gave up 5 bases and J gave up 0 bases, with 9 bases separating them.

The sequenced sample was peripheral blood. This TCR was sampled from a man aged 45-60 years with active COVID-19. The chain uses TRBV5-1 and TRBJ1-6; D gene ambiguous. The CDR3: CASRDSDSYNSPLHF. CDR3 in DNA: TGCGCCAGCAGGGACTCCGACTCCTATAATTCACCCCTCCACTTT.